This is a list of T cell receptor beta chains from one sample in a study of early T cells in non-severe SARS-CoV-2 infection. Each CDR3 protein is one row after TCRdb ran MiXCR on the 5' RACE reads. This repertoire shows about 45,000 distinct CDR3 sequences, roughly 10% found once; its top ten account for roughly 22%. What was sequenced was whole blood. The source of these receptors is an adult who was a healthcare worker with PCR-confirmed SARS-CoV-2 infection or an uninfected control (not recorded which). CDR3s include the opening cysteine and the closing phenylalanine or tryptophan. A D gene is named only where the DNA matches it firmly. Expanded clones get a size class; other rows say once, few or many, or leave the size out.

CDR3 length: 12
J gene: TRBJ1-1
D gene: NA
V gene: TRBV2
clone size: NA
CDR3 DNA: TGTGCCGCGCGGGGGCTTGGCACTGAAGCTTTCTTT
CDR3 protein: CAARGLGTEAFF

CDR3 length: 16
J gene: TRBJ2-1
D gene: NA
V gene: TRBV20-1
clone size: many
CDR3 DNA: TGCAGTGCTAGAGATCTCGACTACGGGACTCACAATGAGCAGTTCTTC
CDR3 protein: CSARDLDYGTHNEQFF

CDR3 length: 17
J gene: TRBJ2-4
D gene: NA
V gene: TRBV7-9
clone size: few
CDR3 DNA: TGTGCCAGCAGCTTAGTATTGACAGCATTAGCCAAAAACATTCAGTACTTC
CDR3 protein: CASSLVLTALAKNIQYF

CDR3 length: 16
J gene: TRBJ1-6
D gene: NA
V gene: TRBV4-1
clone size: NA
CDR3 DNA: TGCGCCAGCAGCCAACAACCGGGAGCTGATAATTCACCCCTCCACTTT
CDR3 protein: CASSQQPGADNSPLHF

CDR3 length: 16
J gene: TRBJ2-5
D gene: TRBD1
V gene: TRBV7-2
clone size: few
CDR3 DNA: TGTGCCAGCAGCTCCCGGGCAGGGACAGCACAAGAGACCCAGTACTTC
CDR3 protein: CASSSRAGTAQETQYF

CDR3 length: 14
J gene: TRBJ2-5
D gene: NA
V gene: TRBV7-3
clone size: NA
CDR3 DNA: TGTGCCAGCAGCTTAGCCGCCAGGGAGGAGACCCAGTACTTC
CDR3 protein: CASSLAAREETQYF

CDR3 length: 14
J gene: TRBJ1-1
D gene: TRBD1
V gene: TRBV7-2
clone size: NA
CDR3 DNA: TGTGCCAGCAAAATTAACAGGGGATATACTGAAGCTTTCTTT
CDR3 protein: CASKINRGYTEAFF

CDR3 length: 12
J gene: TRBJ2-7
D gene: NA
V gene: TRBV19
clone size: many
CDR3 DNA: TGTGCCAGTAGTACGCAGGGTTACGAGCAGTACTTC
CDR3 protein: CASSTQGYEQYF

CDR3 length: 16
J gene: TRBJ2-7
D gene: TRBD1
V gene: TRBV7-2
clone size: many
CDR3 DNA: TGTGCCAGCAGCTTAGGGAGGGGACAGGGTAGCTCCGAGCAGTACTTC
CDR3 protein: CASSLGRGQGSSEQYF

CDR3 length: 14
J gene: TRBJ2-2
D gene: TRBD1
V gene: TRBV12-3/TRBV12-4
clone size: few
CDR3 DNA: TGTGCCAGCAATCAACAGGGGGCTGCCGGGGAGCTGTTTTTT
CDR3 protein: CASNQQGAAGELFF

CDR3 length: 11
J gene: TRBJ1-4
D gene: NA
V gene: TRBV29-1
clone size: NA
CDR3 DNA: TGCAGCGCTGGGGATAATGAAAAACTGTTTTTT
CDR3 protein: CSAGDNEKLFF

CDR3 length: 13
J gene: TRBJ2-7
D gene: NA
V gene: TRBV18
clone size: many
CDR3 DNA: TGTGCCAGCTCCGCGGGCTTCGCCTACGAGCAGTACTTC
CDR3 protein: CASSAGFAYEQYF

CDR3 length: 14
J gene: TRBJ1-4
D gene: TRBD1
V gene: TRBV19
clone size: NA
CDR3 DNA: TGTGCCAGCAAAACGACAGGGAACGGCGAAAAACTGTTTTTT
CDR3 protein: CASKTTGNGEKLFF

CDR3 length: 13
J gene: TRBJ1-1
D gene: NA
V gene: TRBV11-1
clone size: NA
CDR3 DNA: TGTGCCAGCAGTCGTATCACCGGCACTGAAGCTTTCTTT
CDR3 protein: CASSRITGTEAFF

CDR3 length: 16
J gene: TRBJ1-5
D gene: NA
V gene: TRBV6-6
clone size: many
CDR3 DNA: TGTGCCAGCAGTTATGAAGGAGGGGATAGCAATCAGCCCCAGCATTTT
CDR3 protein: CASSYEGGDSNQPQHF

CDR3 length: 14
J gene: TRBJ2-1
D gene: NA
V gene: TRBV28
clone size: many
CDR3 DNA: TGTGCCAGCGTGCCCCCCGGGGAGTACAATGAGCAGTTCTTC
CDR3 protein: CASVPPGEYNEQFF

CDR3 length: 11
J gene: TRBJ2-5
D gene: NA
V gene: TRBV28
clone size: few
CDR3 DNA: TGTGCCAGCATCCGAGAGGAGACCCAGTACTTC
CDR3 protein: CASIREETQYF

CDR3 length: 15
J gene: TRBJ2-2
D gene: TRBD2
V gene: TRBV7-9
clone size: few
CDR3 DNA: TGTGCCAGCAGCCGGGGACTAGCGGACACCGGGGAGCTGTTTTTT
CDR3 protein: CASSRGLADTGELFF

CDR3 length: 13
J gene: TRBJ1-2
D gene: NA
V gene: TRBV7-2
clone size: many
CDR3 DNA: TGTGCCAGCAGCTTAGGACCGAACTATGGCTACACCTTC
CDR3 protein: CASSLGPNYGYTF

CDR3 length: 14
J gene: TRBJ2-3
D gene: NA
V gene: TRBV7-9
clone size: NA
CDR3 DNA: TGTGCCAGCAGCTTAAATCAGGGAACAGATACGCAGTATTTT
CDR3 protein: CASSLNQGTDTQYF

CDR3 length: 14
J gene: TRBJ1-2
D gene: TRBD1
V gene: TRBV2
clone size: many
CDR3 DNA: TGTGCCAGCAGTGTCCGACAGGGAGGCTATGGCTACACCTTC
CDR3 protein: CASSVRQGGYGYTF

CDR3 length: 14
J gene: TRBJ2-2
D gene: NA
V gene: TRBV5-1
clone size: few
CDR3 DNA: TGCGCCAGCAGTGGTTCAGCGTTCACCGGGGAGCTGTTTTTT
CDR3 protein: CASSGSAFTGELFF

CDR3 length: 13
J gene: TRBJ1-2
D gene: NA
V gene: TRBV7-9
clone size: few
CDR3 DNA: TGTGCCAGCAGCCTAAGACAGACTTATGGCTACACCTTC
CDR3 protein: CASSLRQTYGYTF

CDR3 length: 17
J gene: TRBJ2-3
D gene: TRBD2
V gene: TRBV4-2
clone size: few
CDR3 DNA: TGTGCCAGCAGCCAAGATCAAGGGCTAGCGGGAGAAGATACGCAGTATTTT
CDR3 protein: CASSQDQGLAGEDTQYF

CDR3 length: 17
J gene: TRBJ2-2
D gene: NA
V gene: TRBV11-2
clone size: NA
CDR3 DNA: TGTGCCAGCAGACAACCTAGGGTCAGGGGAAACACCGGGGAGCTGTTTTTT
CDR3 protein: CASRQPRVRGNTGELFF

CDR3 length: 14
J gene: TRBJ2-5
D gene: NA
V gene: TRBV27
clone size: few
CDR3 DNA: TGTGCCAGCAGTTTTCGGGCCTTCCAAGAGACCCAGTACTTC
CDR3 protein: CASSFRAFQETQYF

CDR3 length: 13
J gene: TRBJ2-1
D gene: TRBD1
V gene: TRBV2
clone size: many
CDR3 DNA: TGTGCCAGCAGGGACAGGGTCTACAATGAGCAGTTCTTC
CDR3 protein: CASRDRVYNEQFF

CDR3 length: 16
J gene: TRBJ2-7
D gene: NA
V gene: TRBV4-1
clone size: many
CDR3 DNA: TGCGCCAGCAGCCAAGATCATTTTGTAGGCTCCTACGAGCAGTACTTC
CDR3 protein: CASSQDHFVGSYEQYF

CDR3 length: 10
J gene: TRBJ2-7
D gene: NA
V gene: TRBV29-1
clone size: NA
CDR3 DNA: TGCAGCGTTGGGCAGTTCGAGCAGTACTTC
CDR3 protein: CSVGQFEQYF

CDR3 length: 15
J gene: TRBJ2-7
D gene: TRBD2
V gene: TRBV12-3/TRBV12-4
clone size: NA
CDR3 DNA: TGTGCCAGCAGTTTCTCTAGCGGGAAGCGGGGCGAGCAGTACTTC
CDR3 protein: CASSFSSGKRGEQYF

CDR3 length: 13
J gene: TRBJ2-4
D gene: NA
V gene: TRBV7-2
clone size: few
CDR3 DNA: TGTGCCAGCAGCTTAGCCAGGGGGGACATTCAGTACTTC
CDR3 protein: CASSLARGDIQYF

CDR3 length: 15
J gene: TRBJ2-2
D gene: TRBD2
V gene: TRBV20-1
clone size: many
CDR3 DNA: TGCAGTGCTAGAGCCCCCGGACTAGCGACCGGGGAGCTGTTTTTT
CDR3 protein: CSARAPGLATGELFF

CDR3 length: 12
J gene: TRBJ2-3
D gene: NA
V gene: TRBV27
clone size: NA
CDR3 DNA: TGTGCCAGCAACAATCCTTTAGATACGCAGTATTTT
CDR3 protein: CASNNPLDTQYF

CDR3 length: 13
J gene: TRBJ2-7
D gene: TRBD1
V gene: TRBV27
clone size: NA
CDR3 DNA: TGTGCCAGCAGTTTCGGGACAGCCCGGGAGCAGTACTTC
CDR3 protein: CASSFGTAREQYF

CDR3 length: 15
J gene: TRBJ2-5
D gene: TRBD2
V gene: TRBV28
clone size: many
CDR3 DNA: TGTGCCAGCAGGGAATCGGGAGGGCCTACAGAGACCCAGTACTTC
CDR3 protein: CASRESGGPTETQYF

CDR3 length: 15
J gene: TRBJ1-2
D gene: TRBD1
V gene: TRBV6-5
clone size: few
CDR3 DNA: TGTGCCAGCAGTCCTCCCGGACAGGGGTGGTATGGCTACACCTTC
CDR3 protein: CASSPPGQGWYGYTF

CDR3 length: 16
J gene: TRBJ2-2
D gene: NA
V gene: TRBV30
clone size: few
CDR3 DNA: TGTGCCTGGAGTGTACTCGGGGTGGGGAACACCGGGGAGCTGTTTTTT
CDR3 protein: CAWSVLGVGNTGELFF

CDR3 length: 14
J gene: TRBJ2-1
D gene: NA
V gene: TRBV20-1
clone size: many
CDR3 DNA: TGCAGTGCAGGGGCGTTCGGGGGATTTAGTGAGCAGTTCTTC
CDR3 protein: CSAGAFGGFSEQFF

CDR3 length: 15
J gene: TRBJ1-1
D gene: TRBD1
V gene: TRBV12-3/TRBV12-4
clone size: NA
CDR3 DNA: TGTGCCAGCAGTTTACAGGGACAGGTGAACACTGAAGCTTTCTTT
CDR3 protein: CASSLQGQVNTEAFF

CDR3 length: 16
J gene: TRBJ2-4
D gene: TRBD2
V gene: TRBV28
clone size: many
CDR3 DNA: TGTGCCAGCCGTCAGAGTCGGCGGGAGGGCCGGGGCATTCAGTACTTC
CDR3 protein: CASRQSRREGRGIQYF

CDR3 length: 12
J gene: TRBJ2-3
D gene: TRBD1
V gene: TRBV7-9
clone size: many
CDR3 DNA: TGTGCCAGCAGCTTCATAGCCGACAGGGAGTATTTT
CDR3 protein: CASSFIADREYF

CDR3 length: 16
J gene: TRBJ2-3
D gene: NA
V gene: TRBV28
clone size: many
CDR3 DNA: TGTGCCAGCAGTTCGCCGGCGGGATCGATTTCAGATACGCAGTATTTT
CDR3 protein: CASSSPAGSISDTQYF

CDR3 length: 15
J gene: TRBJ2-1
D gene: NA
V gene: TRBV7-2
clone size: many
CDR3 DNA: TGTGCCAGCAGCTCCTTTGGAGCGGGCCCCAATGAGCAGTTCTTC
CDR3 protein: CASSSFGAGPNEQFF

CDR3 length: 15
J gene: TRBJ2-3
D gene: TRBD2
V gene: TRBV25-1
clone size: few
CDR3 DNA: TGTGCCAGCAGTGATGGCGGGAGGTGGACAGATACGCAGTATTTT
CDR3 protein: CASSDGGRWTDTQYF

CDR3 length: 15
J gene: TRBJ2-1
D gene: NA
V gene: TRBV5-4
clone size: NA
CDR3 DNA: TGTGCCAGCAGCCCGGGGGGGACAGTATACAATGAGCAGTTCTTC
CDR3 protein: CASSPGGTVYNEQFF